This T cell receptor beta chain was captured by sequencing in a study of post-analysis software for immune sequencing data. cDNA libraries of TCR beta carried unique molecular identifiers. T cells numbering roughly 1 to 10 million yielded roughly 0.5 million cDNA molecules. TCRdb called the PCR reads again in MiXCR, with one record for every CDR3 protein. Of 450,000 or so distinct CDR3 sequences listed, under 55% are singletons. Regarding the study as a whole: There were five TRBV segments more frequent in patients than controls, and TRBV5-6, TRBV5-1 and TRBV20-1 were among them. Same-batch preparations were strongly co-clustered by F measure.

With respect to this clonotype: Its antigen is not known.

Germline loops: CDR1 SQVTM, CDR2 ANQGSEA. The CDR3 is 12 residues long. V was clipped by 7 bases and J by 4 bases, with 13 bases between them. The sample was blood. The V gene is TRBV29-1, the J gene TRBJ1-1; D gene unclear. This TCR was recovered from a girl between 5 and 17 years old with multiple sclerosis. In DNA form, the CDR3 reads TGCAGCGCCGCCTCCGGGCCCACTGAAGCTTTCTTT. Translated: CSAASGPTEAFF.